This TCR beta chain came from a study of regulatory T cells in long-lasting Graves disease. Study conclusions and caveats: Small numbers of samples may have cut accuracy.

This clonotype was detected only a few times. The antigen remains unidentified. Arm-PCR of CDR3 regions and iRepertoire HTBI primers were the basis on which TCR beta libraries were built. Each CDR3 protein gets one entry after TCRdb re-called the multiplex PCR reads with MiXCR. Of 400,000 or so distinct CDR3 sequences listed, around 20% were seen once; the top ten hold 20%. Indicated time point: persistent/refractory GD, antithyroid drugs over 5 years with positive TRAb. There was RNA extracted from PBMCs, and the TCR library was made from it. The germline V and J ends were trimmed by 1 base and 5 bases, with 11 bases remaining between them. This CDR3 is 14 amino acids long. CDR1 LNHDA and CDR2 SQIVND come from the germline V gene (reference sequence).

V gene TRBV19 combines with J gene TRBJ2-5; D is perhaps TRBD2 (5 bases). The sequence came from a female donor with Graves disease. Sample: peripheral blood mononuclear cells (PBMCs), taken when the disease was refractory, from a patient treated with antithyroid drugs. Written as DNA, the CDR3 is TGTGCCAGTAGTATAGGTGGACTCCTGGAGACCCAGTACTTC. It encodes CASSIGGLLETQYF. The whole variable domain, filled in from reference TRBV19 and TRBJ2-5, reads DGGITQSPKYLFRKEGQNVTLSCEQNLNHDAMYWYRQDPGQGLRLIYYSQIVNDFQKGDIAEGYSVSREKKESFPLTVTSAQKNPTAFYLCASSIGGLLETQYFGPGTRLLVL.